This T cell receptor beta chain was profiled in a study of T cells after posttransplantation cyclophosphamide (dated by TCRdb to the mid-2010s). At the level of the whole study: Using TRB sequencing, the study followed how the T cell repertoire rebuilt after myeloablative bone marrow transplantation with posttransplantation cyclophosphamide given as GVHD prophylaxis. Antigen receptor sequencing covered samples from some 35 PTCy-treated patients and 16 of their related bone marrow donors. Blood from all 35 or so PTCy patients with 1-year posttransplant specimens was subjected to TRB sequencing. TRB sequencing was also done on up to 3 additional blood samples from 2 to 5.2 years after transplant in 3 patients, and on pretransplant blood from 4 patients. TRA and TRB clonality were tightly correlated in several samples, so subsequent TCR analyses focused on TRB only. Public TRB sequences were compared against a database of over 3,000 sequences linked to responses to pathogens, tumor antigens, self-antigens and alloantigens.

Genomic DNA was the input for TRB sequencing, which was run either with the immunoSEQ assay at survey resolution or with the hsTCRB kit. Concerning the study's data processing: The immunoSEQ software handled the initial read processing, while the LymphoSeq R package was used for the repertoire analyses. Clonality was computed as 1 minus normalized Shannon entropy, and a Gini coefficient was also calculated for each TRB dataset. Phenotypes of unsorted samples were inferred by mapping TRB sequences from sorted subsets of the recipient or donor onto the same recipient's unsorted samples. TCRdb re-hosts the immuneACCESS table, in-frame sequences only. Its copies lack some clones; in the studies checked, an unresolved V gene accounts for under half of them, and the cause for the rest is not known. Clone size and the V and J calls come from that table; the DNA yielded D and trimming. Counted in this sample were under 15,000 clones; approximately 82% of them appeared once. The top ten hold roughly 3.7% of the sample.

The control group consisted of roughly ten patients who received myeloablative marrow transplants with methotrexate plus a calcineurin inhibitor and who were sampled 1 year after transplant. Peripheral blood and bone marrow mononuclear cells were isolated by Ficoll-Hypaque density centrifugation and cryopreserved. What the authors observed across the whole study: The TRB repertoires of T cells infiltrating skin or GI tract showed only limited overlap with the TRB repertoires of T cells in blood. Across roughly 49 patients, TRB clonality was highly associated with recipient CMV seropositivity and CMV reactivation, and PTCy diversity was similar to diversity in CNI/methotrexate controls. At 1-2 months, donor-recipient similarity was low but rose over the first year, and the later blood repertoires were often dominated by donor CD8+ memory clones.

Remarks on this clone: The target of this receptor is not known. Per-base qualities were not stored, and no clone one base away is much larger.

The germline V and J ends show losses of 6 bases and 6 bases respectively, and no gene match explains 7 bases of the junction. The germline V gene yields MNHNS for CDR1 and SASEGT for CDR2. The CDR3 covers 15 residues, taking in both the cysteine and the phenylalanine. CDR3 DNA only is kept here, 45 bases in frame from base 1. This TCR derives from a male patient in his thirties who received an allogeneic stem cell transplant from an unrelated donor, was CMV-positive, and had acute GVHD only. After a transplant, not all T cells may be the patient's own; some may come from the graft donor. The chain links TRBV6-1 with TRBJ1-5, and 11 bases in between align with TRBD1. The sequences come from PBMCs, collected 350 to 400 days after allogeneic stem cell transplant with calcineurin inhibitor and methotrexate. The DNA sequence follows: TGTGCCAGCAGACGGGACAGGGGGACGGGTCAGCCCCAGCATTTT. This is translated as CASRRDRGTGQPQHF.